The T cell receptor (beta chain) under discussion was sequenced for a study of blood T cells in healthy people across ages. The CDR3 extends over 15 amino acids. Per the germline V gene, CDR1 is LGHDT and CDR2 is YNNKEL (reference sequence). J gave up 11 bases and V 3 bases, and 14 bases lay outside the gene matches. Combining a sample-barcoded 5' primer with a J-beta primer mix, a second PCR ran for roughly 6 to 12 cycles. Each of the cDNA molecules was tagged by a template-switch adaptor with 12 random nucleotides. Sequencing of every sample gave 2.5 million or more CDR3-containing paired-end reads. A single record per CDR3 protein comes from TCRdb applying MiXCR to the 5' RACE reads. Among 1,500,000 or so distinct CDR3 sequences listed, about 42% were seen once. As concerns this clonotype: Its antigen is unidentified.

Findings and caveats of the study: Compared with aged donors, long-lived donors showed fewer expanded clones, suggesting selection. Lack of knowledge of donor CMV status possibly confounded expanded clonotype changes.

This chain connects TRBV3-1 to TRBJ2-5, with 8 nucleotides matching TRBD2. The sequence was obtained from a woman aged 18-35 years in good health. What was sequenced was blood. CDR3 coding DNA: TGTGCCAGCAGCCATGTCGGACTAGCCCCCAATGAGCAGTACTTC. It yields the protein CASSHVGLAPNEQYF.